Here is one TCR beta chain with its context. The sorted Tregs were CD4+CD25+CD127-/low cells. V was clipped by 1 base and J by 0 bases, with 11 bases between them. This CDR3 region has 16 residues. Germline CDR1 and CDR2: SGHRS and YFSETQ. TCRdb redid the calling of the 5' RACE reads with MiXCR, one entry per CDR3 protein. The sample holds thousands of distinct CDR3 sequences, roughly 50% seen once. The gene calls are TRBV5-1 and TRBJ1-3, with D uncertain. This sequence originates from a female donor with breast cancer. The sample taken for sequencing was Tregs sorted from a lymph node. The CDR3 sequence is CASSLSGRTSGNTIYF. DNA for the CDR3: TGCGCCAGCAGCTTGTCCGGCAGGACCTCTGGAAACACCATATATTTT.